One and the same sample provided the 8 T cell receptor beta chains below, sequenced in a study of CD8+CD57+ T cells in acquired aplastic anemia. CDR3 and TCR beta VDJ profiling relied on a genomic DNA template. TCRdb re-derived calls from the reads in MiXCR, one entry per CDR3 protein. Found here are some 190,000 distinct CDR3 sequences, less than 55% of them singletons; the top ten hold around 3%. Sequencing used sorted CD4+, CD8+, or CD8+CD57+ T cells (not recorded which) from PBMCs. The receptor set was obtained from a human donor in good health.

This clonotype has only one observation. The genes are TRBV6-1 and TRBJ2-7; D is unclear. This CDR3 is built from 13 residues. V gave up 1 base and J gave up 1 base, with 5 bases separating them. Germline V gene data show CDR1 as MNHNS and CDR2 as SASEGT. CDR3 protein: CASSEGLSYEQYF. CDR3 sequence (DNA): TGTGCCAGCAGTGAAGGACTTTCCTACGAGCAGTACTTC.

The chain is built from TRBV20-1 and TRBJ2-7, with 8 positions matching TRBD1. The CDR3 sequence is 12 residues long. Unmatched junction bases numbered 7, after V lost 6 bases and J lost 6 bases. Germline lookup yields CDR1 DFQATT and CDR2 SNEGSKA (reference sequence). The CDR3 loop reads CSAAGQAAEQYF. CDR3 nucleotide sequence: TGCAGTGCGGCGGGACAGGCCGCCGAGCAGTACTTC.

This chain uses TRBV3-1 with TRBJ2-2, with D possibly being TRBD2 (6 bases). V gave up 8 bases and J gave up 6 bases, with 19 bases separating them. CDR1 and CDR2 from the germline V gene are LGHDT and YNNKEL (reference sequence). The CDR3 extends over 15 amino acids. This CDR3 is CASRTTRGGAGELFF. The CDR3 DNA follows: TGTGCCAGCCGAACGACGCGGGGCGGGGCCGGGGAGCTGTTTTTT.

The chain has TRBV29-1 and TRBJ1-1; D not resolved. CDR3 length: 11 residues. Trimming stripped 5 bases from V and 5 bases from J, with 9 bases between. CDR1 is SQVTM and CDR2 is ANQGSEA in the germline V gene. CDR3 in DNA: TGCAGCGTTCCTGACTGGACTGAAGCTTTCTTT. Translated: CSVPDWTEAFF.

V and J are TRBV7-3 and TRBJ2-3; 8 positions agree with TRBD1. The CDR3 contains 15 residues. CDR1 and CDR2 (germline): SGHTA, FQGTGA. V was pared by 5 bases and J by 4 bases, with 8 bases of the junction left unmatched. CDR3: CASSPNRGYADTQYF. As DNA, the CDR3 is TGTGCCAGCAGCCCGAACAGGGGGTACGCAGATACGCAGTATTTT.

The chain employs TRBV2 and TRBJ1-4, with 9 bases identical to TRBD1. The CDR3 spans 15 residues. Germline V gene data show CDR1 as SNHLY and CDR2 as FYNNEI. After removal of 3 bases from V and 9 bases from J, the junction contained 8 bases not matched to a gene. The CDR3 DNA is TGTGCCAGCAGTGACGGGGACAGGGCGCAACAAAAACTGTTTTTT. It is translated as CASSDGDRAQQKLFF.

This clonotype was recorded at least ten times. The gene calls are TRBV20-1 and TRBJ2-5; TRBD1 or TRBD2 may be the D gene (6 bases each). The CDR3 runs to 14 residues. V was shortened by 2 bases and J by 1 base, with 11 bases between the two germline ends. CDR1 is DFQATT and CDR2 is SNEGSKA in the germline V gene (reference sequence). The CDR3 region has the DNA TGCAGTGCTAGAAGAGGAGGGGGCCAAGAGACCCAGTACTTC. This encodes CSARRGGGQETQYF.

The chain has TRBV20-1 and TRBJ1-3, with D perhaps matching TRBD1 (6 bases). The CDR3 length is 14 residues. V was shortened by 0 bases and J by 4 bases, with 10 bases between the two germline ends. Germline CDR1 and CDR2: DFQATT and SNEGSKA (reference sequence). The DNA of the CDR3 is TGCAGTGCTAGAGAAGGGGGACTAGGAAACACCATATATTTT. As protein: CSAREGGLGNTIYF.